A single sample gave rise to the 31 T cell receptor beta chains below, sequenced in a study of cytomegalovirus exposure and HLA in healthy donors. The primer mix had 60 Vbeta and 13 Jbeta primers. Method: immunoSEQ multiplex PCR; TCRdb's copy keeps in-frame clones and lacks some. The table has some 90,000 clones, about four fifths seen once. Sequenced: PBMCs. Source of these receptors: a man in his forties or fifties in good health and CMV-seropositive.

Comment on this clone: No DNA is shown, since the ends of the CDR3 on it are uncertain; the CDR3 is the one TCRdb lists. The chain employs TRBV11-2 and TRBJ2-3; TRBD1 is the table's D call, not checked against the DNA. The CDR3 spans 18 residues, counting both ends. The germline gives CDR1 SGHAT, CDR2 FQNNGV. The CDR3 is CASSSSPRQGFLADTQYF.

The rearrangement joins TRBV7-9 to TRBJ2-7, with TRBD2 matching over 7 bases. After removal of 4 bases from V and 2 bases from J, the junction contained 8 bases not matched to a gene. Germline V gives CDR1 SEHNR, CDR2 FQNEAQ (reference sequence). This CDR3 has 15 residues. The DNA for the CDR3 is TGTGCCAGCAGCTCCGCAGCGGGGTCCACCTACGAGCAGTACTTC. Amino acids: CASSSAAGSTYEQYF.

The chain combines TRBV10-3 with TRBJ2-2, with 7 positions matching TRBD2. The J segment lost 2 bases and the V segment lost 10 bases, leaving 7 bases of the junction unmatched. The CDR3 is made up of 14 amino acids. The germline gives CDR1 ENHRY, CDR2 SYGVKD. CDR3 DNA sequence: TGTGCCACCTACCGGGACTACAACACCGGGGAGCTGTTTTTT. It specifies CATYRDYNTGELFF.

This chain joins TRBV5-1 and TRBJ1-4; D unresolved. This CDR3 has 16 amino acids. V was cut by 1 base and J by 0 bases, with 10 bases left in between. Germline CDR1 SGHRS, CDR2 YFSETQ. The CDR3 nucleotides are TGCGCCAGCAGCTTGAGCCCGCCGGCAACTAATGAAAAACTGTTTTTT. It codes for CASSLSPPATNEKLFF.

The chain employs TRBV19 and TRBJ2-5; D is uncertain. Trimming pared 5 bases from V and 1 base from J, leaving 14 bases between. The CDR3 runs 15 residues. Germline loops: CDR1 LNHDA, CDR2 SQIVND (reference sequence). CDR3 nucleotides: TGTGCCAGTAGTCCAGATCGACAAATCCAAGAGACCCAGTACTTC. Amino acid sequence: CASSPDRQIQETQYF.

The gene calls are TRBV29-1 and TRBJ2-1, with 7 nucleotides matching TRBD1. Trimming at V came to 4 bases and at J to 0 bases, leaving 3 bases not matched to a gene. CDR3 length: 14 amino acids. Germline-derived CDR1 and CDR2 are SQVTM and ANQGSEA. The CDR3, as DNA: TGCAGCGTTGGACAGGGAAGCTCCTACAATGAGCAGTTCTTC. The encoded protein is CSVGQGSSYNEQFF.

This clone appeared a single time. The rearrangement links TRBV4-1 to TRBJ1-2; 10 bases align to TRBD1. The V gene end was trimmed by 1 base and the J gene end by 7 bases; junction bases not matched to a gene: 6. The CDR3 length is 15 residues. Per the germline V gene, CDR1 is MGHRA and CDR2 is YSYEKL. CDR3 loop: CASSQADRGLGGYTF. The CDR3 DNA reads as TGCGCCAGCAGCCAAGCAGACAGGGGGCTTGGTGGCTACACCTTC.

This chain links TRBV23-1 with TRBJ1-3; no firm D call. TRBV23-1 counts as an open reading frame of uncertain function. The CDR3 is made up of 14 amino acids. V was pared by 6 bases and J by 0 bases, with 9 bases between. CDR3 sequence reads: CASSGLISGNTIYF. In DNA, the CDR3 is TGCGCCAGCAGCGGACTGATCTCTGGAAACACCATATATTTT.

This clone was observed once. The rearrangement joins TRBV2 to TRBJ1-5, with a weak D call TRBD1 (5 bases). The V gene's germline CDR1 is SNHLY and CDR2 FYNNEI. This CDR3 spans 14 amino acids. V was pared by 5 bases and J by 2 bases, with 10 bases between. CDR3 amino acids: CASSSDRRNQPQHF. The CDR3 coding sequence is TGTGCCAGCAGTTCCGACAGACGCAATCAGCCCCAGCATTTT.

The rearrangement uses TRBV2 and TRBJ1-5, with 11 bases identical to TRBD1. V was clipped by 5 bases and J by 5 bases; unmatched bases: 5. Looked up from germline, CDR1 is SNHLY and CDR2 is FYNNEI. This CDR3 spans 15 amino acids. CDR3 in DNA: TGTGCCAGCAGTACCGGGACAGGGGGTTATCAGCCCCAGCATTTT. Its translation is CASSTGTGGYQPQHF. The full variable domain, with the rest looked up from reference TRBV2 and TRBJ1-5, is EPEVTQTPSHQVTQMGQEVILRCVPISNHLYFYWYRQILGQKVEFLVSFYNNEISEKSEIFDDQFSVERPDGSNFTLKIRSTKLEDSAMYFCASSTGTGGYQPQHFGDGTRLSIL.

The rearrangement links TRBV7-2 to TRBJ2-5; 7 bases align to TRBD2. The CDR3 runs to 15 residues. Germline trimming cut 2 bases from V and 1 base from J; bases unmatched to any gene: 4. Per the germline V gene, CDR1 is SGHTA and CDR2 is FQGNSA. The CDR3 nucleotides read TGTGCCAGCAGCTTAAGCGGGGTAATCCAAGAGACCCAGTACTTC. Encoded protein: CASSLSGVIQETQYF. Full variable domain (rest looked up from reference TRBV7-2 and TRBJ2-5): GAGVSQSPSNKVTEKGKDVELRCDPISGHTALYWYRQSLGQGLEFLIYFQGNSAPDKSGLPSDRFSAERTGGSVSTLTIQRTQQEDSAVYLCASSLSGVIQETQYFGPGTRLLVL.

The genes are TRBV5-1 and TRBJ2-1, with TRBD2 matching over 9 bases. V trimming: 4 bases; J trimming: 5 bases; junction bases outside the gene matches: 10. From germline, CDR1 is SGHRS and CDR2 YFSETQ. The CDR3 loop spans 16 amino acids. This CDR3 is CASSPNRLAANNEQFF. CDR3 bases: TGCGCCAGCAGCCCCAACCGACTAGCGGCTAACAATGAGCAGTTCTTC.

CDR3 sequence: CAAGLYGTQYF. The CDR3 region has the DNA TGTGCCGCAGGGTTGTACGGGACCCAGTACTTC. The rearrangement links TRBV15 to TRBJ2-5; TRBD1 is a possible D gene (5 bases). Trimming removed 11 bases at V and 7 bases at J, with 14 bases between. Germline CDR1 reads LNHNV; CDR2 reads YYDKDF (reference sequence). The CDR3 extends over 11 amino acids.

The rearrangement links TRBV19 to TRBJ1-6, with D possibly being TRBD1 (6 bases). Germline lookup yields CDR1 LNHDA and CDR2 SQIVND (reference sequence). V dropped 8 bases and J dropped 6 bases, with 11 bases sitting between them. The CDR3 sequence is 13 residues long. CDR3 loop: CASSRTVNSPLHF. The CDR3 DNA reads as TGTGCCAGTTCCCGGACAGTTAATTCACCCCTCCACTTT.

V gene TRBV30 combines with J gene TRBJ2-7; TRBD2 aligns across 9 bases. V lost 4 bases, J lost 3 bases, and 7 bases stayed unmatched. This CDR3 contains 14 residues. From germline, CDR1 is GTSNPN and CDR2 SVGIG (reference sequence). The CDR3 coding sequence is TGTGCCTGGACTTTAGCGGGAGAAGGCTACGAGCAGTACTTC. It is translated as CAWTLAGEGYEQYF.

The chain carries TRBV6-1 and TRBJ1-2; tentative D call: TRBD1 (5 bases). The V gene's germline CDR1 is MNHNS and CDR2 SASEGT. Trimming took off 2 bases at V and 4 bases at J, with 14 bases between the two ends. There are 15 residues in the CDR3. The CDR3 DNA sequence: TGTGCCAGCAGTGAATCGGAGACAGCTCTCTATGGCTACACCTTC. Encoded protein: CASSESETALYGYTF.

This sequence joins TRBV7-2 and TRBJ2-4; TRBD1 might be the D (6 bases). This CDR3 spans 15 amino acids. V lost 4 bases, J lost 0 bases, and 10 bases lay in between. Germline CDR1 SGHTA, CDR2 FQGNSA. The CDR3 sequence: CASSSDSGAKNIQYF. As DNA, the CDR3 is TGTGCCAGCAGCTCGGACAGTGGAGCCAAAAACATTCAGTACTTC.

The CDR3 here is CAWSGDRGQPQHF. CDR3 DNA sequence: TGTGCCTGGAGTGGGGACAGGGGTCAGCCCCAGCATTTT. V and J are TRBV30 and TRBJ1-5; 10 nucleotides agree with TRBD1. The CDR3 extends over 13 amino acids. Germline CDR1 reads GTSNPN; CDR2 reads SVGIG (reference sequence). The trim removed 1 base at V and 6 bases at J, leaving 0 bases unmatched. Full variable domain (missing parts from reference TRBV30 and TRBJ1-5): SQTIHQWPATLVQPVGSPLSLECTVEGTSNPNLYWYRQAAGRGLQLLFYSVGIGQISSEVPQNLSASRPQDRQFILSSKKLLLSDSGFYLCAWSGDRGQPQHFGDGTRLSIL.

This rearrangement joins TRBV6-5 to TRBJ2-7; TRBD2 matches at 11 bases. The CDR3 is 15 amino acids. Germline assignment: CDR1 MNHEY and CDR2 SVGAGI. J gave up 6 bases and V 0 bases, and 4 bases lay outside the gene matches. CDR3 protein: CASSYSSGRALEQYF. As DNA, the CDR3 is TGTGCCAGCAGTTACTCTAGCGGGAGGGCCCTCGAGCAGTACTTC.

This sequence joins TRBV6-1 and TRBJ1-5; tentative D call: TRBD1 (5 bases). Germline V gene data show CDR1 as MNHNS and CDR2 as SASEGT. The CDR3 extends over 14 amino acids. The V and J ends lost 5 bases and 7 bases respectively, with 15 bases between them. The CDR3 coding sequence is TGTGCCAGCAGTCCAACCTCGGGGGTCCAGCCCCAGCATTTT. Protein sequence: CASSPTSGVQPQHF.

CDR3 sequence: CSVGSFYSTDTQYF. In DNA, the CDR3 is TGCAGCGTTGGTAGCTTCTATAGCACAGATACGCAGTATTTT. The chain links TRBV29-1 to TRBJ2-3; D unresolved. This CDR3 is 14 amino acids long. V gave up 4 bases and J gave up 0 bases, with 11 bases separating them. CDR1 is SQVTM, CDR2 ANQGSEA, per germline.

V usage is TRBV11-2 and J usage is TRBJ2-5, with D possibly being TRBD2 (5 bases). TRBJ2-7 explains the end of the DNA better; the J call may be wrong. This CDR3 region has 14 residues. CDR1 and CDR2 (germline): SGHAT, FQNNGV. The CDR3 nucleotides are TGTGCCAGCAGCTTTGGCGGGTCAGGCTACGAGCAGTACTTC. As protein: CASSFGGSGYEQYF.

V gene TRBV11-1 combines with J gene TRBJ2-7; 8 bases align to TRBD1. With V trimmed by 6 bases and J by 2 bases, 6 bases remained unmatched. The CDR3 has 14 residues. CDR1 and CDR2 from the germline V gene are SGHAT and FQDESV (reference sequence). The CDR3 reads CASSPGQVPYEQYF. CDR3 sequence (DNA): TGTGCCAGCAGTCCGGGACAGGTCCCCTACGAGCAGTACTTC.

The V gene is TRBV5-1, the J gene TRBJ2-3; perhaps TRBD2 as D (6 bases). V lost 0 bases and J 6 bases, leaving 14 bases between the germline ends. Germline V gene sequence: CDR1 SGHRS, CDR2 YFSETQ. CDR3 length: 15 residues. In nucleotides, the CDR3 is TGCGCCAGCAGCTTGGAACGGAGGGCCGTGGATACGCAGTATTTT. Its protein is CASSLERRAVDTQYF.

Of note for this clone: This sample includes further DNA sequences coding for the same CDR3. The rearrangement uses TRBV7-2 and TRBJ2-7; 7 positions match TRBD1. The CDR3 extends over 15 amino acids. J lost 2 bases, V lost 0 bases, and 4 bases had no gene match. Germline V CDR1 and CDR2: SGHTA, FQGNSA. This CDR3 reads CASSLAAGGTYEQYF. The CDR3 DNA sequence: TGTGCCAGCAGCTTAGCGGCAGGGGGAACCTACGAGCAGTACTTC.

The chain is built from TRBV19 and TRBJ2-2; tentative D call: TRBD1 (5 bases). CDR1 and CDR2 from the germline V gene are LNHDA and SQIVND (reference sequence). V was shortened by 10 bases and J by 4 bases, with 16 bases between the two germline ends. CDR3 size: 14 residues. In DNA form, the CDR3 reads TGTGCCACCAGGCTGGGGCAGCGCACCGGGGAGCTGTTTTTT. Amino acid sequence: CATRLGQRTGELFF.

The V call is TRBV30, the J call TRBJ1-2, with a tentative D call TRBD1 (5 bases). Germline CDR1 reads GTSNPN; CDR2 reads SVGIG (reference sequence). V was clipped by 2 bases and J by 4 bases, with 8 bases between them. The CDR3 contains 12 residues. This CDR3 reads CAWSSGGYGYTF. The CDR3 nucleotides read TGTGCCTGGAGTTCCGGGGGCTATGGCTACACCTTC.

The V gene is TRBV11-2, the J gene TRBJ2-1, with 9 positions matching TRBD2. The CDR3 extends over 17 amino acids. Germline V CDR1 and CDR2: SGHAT, FQNNGV. Losses at the gene ends were 4 bases for V and 7 bases for J; bases not matched to a gene: 14. The CDR3: CASSSGPLAGVGNEQFF. DNA for the CDR3: TGTGCCAGCAGCTCCGGACCCTTAGCGGGAGTGGGGAATGAGCAGTTCTTC.

This clone was seen a few times. The CDR3 region is CAIRGQGVGEKLFF. CDR3 DNA sequence: TGTGCCATCAGGGGACAGGGGGTCGGTGAAAAACTGTTTTTT. This chain uses TRBV10-3 with TRBJ1-4, with 11 bases matching TRBD1. The V gene's germline CDR1 is ENHRY and CDR2 SYGVKD. CDR3 length: 14 amino acids. Trimming took 6 bases from V and 7 from J; bases not matched to a gene: 4.

This clone was counted a few times. This chain joins TRBV7-2 and TRBJ2-3; 10 bases fit TRBD2. Looked up from germline, CDR1 is SGHTA and CDR2 is FQGNSA. With V trimmed by 5 bases and J by 3 bases, 11 bases remained unmatched. The CDR3 has 17 residues. CDR3 DNA: TGTGCCAGCAGCCTGGGGGCCCCGACTAGCGGGACAGATACGCAGTATTTT. It specifies CASSLGAPTSGTDTQYF.

This chain uses TRBV19 with TRBJ2-2; 12 nucleotides match TRBD1. The CDR3 covers 16 residues. The V gene end was trimmed by 7 bases and the J gene end by 7 bases; junction bases not matched to a gene: 10. Germline loops: CDR1 LNHDA, CDR2 SQIVND (reference sequence). DNA of the CDR3: TGTGCCAGTAAACTTGCGGGACAGGGGGCGTTCGGGGAGCTGTTTTTT. Encoded protein: CASKLAGQGAFGELFF.